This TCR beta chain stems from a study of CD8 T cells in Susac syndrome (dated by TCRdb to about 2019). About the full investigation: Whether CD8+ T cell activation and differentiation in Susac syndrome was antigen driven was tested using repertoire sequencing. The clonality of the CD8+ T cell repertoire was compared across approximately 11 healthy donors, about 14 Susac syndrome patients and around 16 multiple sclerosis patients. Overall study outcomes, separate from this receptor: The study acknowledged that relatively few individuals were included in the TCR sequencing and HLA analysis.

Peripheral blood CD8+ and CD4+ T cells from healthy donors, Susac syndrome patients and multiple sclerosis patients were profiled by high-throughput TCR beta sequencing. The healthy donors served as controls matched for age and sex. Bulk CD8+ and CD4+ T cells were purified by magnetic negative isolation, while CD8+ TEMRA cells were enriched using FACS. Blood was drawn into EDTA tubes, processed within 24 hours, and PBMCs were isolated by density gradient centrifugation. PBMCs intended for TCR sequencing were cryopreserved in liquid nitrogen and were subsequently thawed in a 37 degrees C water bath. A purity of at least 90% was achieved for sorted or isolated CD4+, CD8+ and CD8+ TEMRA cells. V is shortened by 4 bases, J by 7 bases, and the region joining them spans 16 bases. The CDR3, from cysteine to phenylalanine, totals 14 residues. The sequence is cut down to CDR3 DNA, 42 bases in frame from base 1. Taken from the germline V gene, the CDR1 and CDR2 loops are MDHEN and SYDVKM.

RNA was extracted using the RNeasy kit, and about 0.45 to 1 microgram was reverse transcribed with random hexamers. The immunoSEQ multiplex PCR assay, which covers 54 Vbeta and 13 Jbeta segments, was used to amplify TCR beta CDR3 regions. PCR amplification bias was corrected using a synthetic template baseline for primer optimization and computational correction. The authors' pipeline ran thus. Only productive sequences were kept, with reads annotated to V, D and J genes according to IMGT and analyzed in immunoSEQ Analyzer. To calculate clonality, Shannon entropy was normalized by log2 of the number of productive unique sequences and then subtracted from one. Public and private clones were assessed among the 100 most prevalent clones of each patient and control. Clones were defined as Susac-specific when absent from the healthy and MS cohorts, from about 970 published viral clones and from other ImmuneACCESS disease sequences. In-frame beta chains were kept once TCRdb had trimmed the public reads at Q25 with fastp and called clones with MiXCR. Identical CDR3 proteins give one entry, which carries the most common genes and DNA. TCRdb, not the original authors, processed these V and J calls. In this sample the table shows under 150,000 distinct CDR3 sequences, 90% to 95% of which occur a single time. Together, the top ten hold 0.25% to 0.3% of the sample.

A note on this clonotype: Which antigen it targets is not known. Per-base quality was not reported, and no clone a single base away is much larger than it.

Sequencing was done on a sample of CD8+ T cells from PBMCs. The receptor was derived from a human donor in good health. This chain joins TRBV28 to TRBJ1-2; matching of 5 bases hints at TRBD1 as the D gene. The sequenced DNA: TGTGCCAGCAGTTCCCTCGCGTATGGGGGTGGCTACACCTTC. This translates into CASSSLAYGGGYTF.